The subject of this entry is one T cell receptor (beta chain). The sample belongs to a study of blood T cell repertoires in COVID-19. Across the study: The origin of the acute and convalescent COVID-19 samples was the United States, Italy and Spain. Sample material is recorded as cDNA or gDNA derived from T cells, B-cell-depleted T cells, or PBMCs.

As originally analysed: Amplification with reference gene primers provided the estimates of nucleated cell counts. Libraries were prepared by immunoSEQ multiplex PCR; TCRdb keeps only in-frame clonotypes and omits some of them. V and J calls and clone size are as listed in that table; D and trimming were resolved from the DNA. The data show some 95,000 clones, over 80% seen once. The CDR3 is 13 residues long. Germline V lookup: CDR1 SGHDN, CDR2 FVKESK. Trimming removed 1 base at V and 8 bases at J, with 9 bases between. The sequenced material came from peripheral blood. V gene TRBV14 combines with J gene TRBJ2-4, with a weak D call TRBD2 (5 bases). The sequence came from a human donor with active COVID-19. The donor label of this sample is uncertain. As DNA, the CDR3 is TGTGCCAGCAGCCAAGCCGGGGATGACATTCAGTACTTC. Residues: CASSQAGDDIQYF.